These 24 T cell receptor beta chains share one sample of origin, sequenced in a study of T cell repertoires in cytomegalovirus infection. TCRdb processed the reads anew with MiXCR; each CDR3 protein has one entry. The sample consists of 200,000 to 300,000 distinct CDR3 sequences, roughly an eighth of them appearing once. Sequenced input: PBMCs. The receptors originated from a human donor in good health (CMV status not recorded). Some clones in this sample may be carry-over from other donors' samples.

The chain is built from TRBV29-1 and TRBJ1-4; a weak D match, TRBD1 (5 bases). Germline V CDR1 and CDR2: SQVTM, ANQGSEA. Trimming left V 5 bases short and J 8 bases short, with 9 bases between. The CDR3 covers 11 residues. CDR3 protein: CSVRGGEKLFF. Here the CDR3 DNA reads TGCAGCGTTCGGGGCGGGGAAAAACTGTTTTTT. The whole variable domain, filled in from reference TRBV29-1 and TRBJ1-4, reads SAVISQKPSRDICQRGTSLTIQCQVDSQVTMMFWYRQQPGQSLTLIATANQGSEATYESGFVIDKFPISRPNLTFSTLTVSNMSPEDSSIYLCSVRGGEKLFFGSGTQLSVL.

This clonotype was counted between two and nine times. This sequence joins TRBV9 and TRBJ2-7, with 9 bases lining up with TRBD1. The trim removed 4 bases at V and 7 bases at J, leaving 6 bases unmatched. The CDR3 is 13 residues long. Germline CDR1 reads SGDLS; CDR2 reads YYNGEE. CDR3 in DNA: TGTGCCAGCAGCCCGACAGGGGGGCGGGAGCAGTACTTC. The encoded protein is CASSPTGGREQYF.

The chain is built from TRBV28 and TRBJ1-5, with 8 bases that match TRBD1. This CDR3 has 16 residues. Trimming took 6 bases from V and 6 from J; bases not matched to a gene: 13. Germline CDR1 reads MDHEN; CDR2 reads SYDVKM. CDR3 DNA sequence: TGTGCCAGCAGCCGAGGACAGGGCCCGGGCGGTCAGCCCCAGCATTTT. This encodes CASSRGQGPGGQPQHF.

This clonotype appeared many times. CDR3 in amino acids: CASSPLGTEAFF. As DNA, the CDR3 is TGTGCCAGCAGCCCTCTGGGCACTGAAGCTTTCTTT. The V gene is TRBV11-2, the J gene TRBJ1-1; D is unresolved. The ends were cut back, 5 bases at V and 4 bases at J, with 8 bases in the middle. The CDR3 totals 12 residues. Germline CDR1 SGHAT, CDR2 FQNNGV.

This clonotype was found a few times. V and J are TRBV5-6 and TRBJ1-5; TRBD1 matches at 10 bases. Germline V lookup: CDR1 SGHDT, CDR2 YYEEEE. The CDR3 extends over 16 amino acids. The V and J ends lost 4 bases and 4 bases, in that order; junction bases with no gene match: 8. The CDR3 region is CASSPRTGGVNQPQHF. The CDR3 coding sequence is TGTGCCAGCAGCCCAAGGACAGGGGGTGTAAATCAGCCCCAGCATTTT.

This clonotype was counted ten times or more. The CDR3 reads CASSAGRGGNYGYTF. The CDR3 DNA follows: TGTGCCAGCAGCGCCGGGAGGGGAGGAAACTATGGCTACACCTTC. The chain is built from TRBV7-2 and TRBJ1-2; possible D gene TRBD1, 5 bases. CDR1 is SGHTA, CDR2 FQGNSA, per germline. The CDR3 extends over 15 amino acids. V gave up 5 bases and J gave up 2 bases, with 15 bases separating them.

This clonotype was observed many times. The rearrangement links TRBV7-2 to TRBJ2-7; 10 bases align to TRBD1. The V segment lost 5 bases and the J segment 6 bases; nucleotides outside the gene matches: 10. The CDR3 consists of 15 residues. Germline assignment: CDR1 SGHTA and CDR2 FQGNSA. CDR3 protein: CASSRAGTGEAEQYF. In DNA, the CDR3 is TGTGCCAGCAGCCGGGCCGGGACAGGGGAGGCCGAGCAGTACTTC.

This clonotype has a handful of counts. The chain combines TRBV5-1 with TRBJ2-5; 9 nucleotides agree with TRBD1. The germline gives CDR1 SGHRS, CDR2 YFSETQ. The CDR3 runs 15 residues. Trimming at V came to 0 bases and at J to 2 bases, leaving 2 bases not matched to a gene. The CDR3 nucleotides are TGCGCCAGCAGCTTGGATGGGACAGGGCAAGAGACCCAGTACTTC. Protein product: CASSLDGTGQETQYF.

This clonotype was observed many times. The rearrangement uses TRBV24-1 and TRBJ2-1, with 7 bases aligning to TRBD2. Germline V lookup: CDR1 KGHDR, CDR2 SFDVKD. Trimming cost V 6 bases and J 5 bases; bases outside gene matches: 9. This CDR3 has 15 amino acids. CDR3 sequence: CATSPQGGSHNEQFF. For the CDR3, the DNA is TGTGCCACCAGTCCGCAGGGAGGGTCTCACAATGAGCAGTTCTTC.

Many counts were recorded for this clonotype. The gene calls are TRBV4-3 and TRBJ2-2, with D hard to call. This CDR3 comprises 13 residues. The germline CDR1 and CDR2 sequences are LGHNA and YSLEER. Trimming cost V 1 base and J 4 bases, with 4 bases left between them. The CDR3 is CASSQVITGELFF. Here the CDR3 DNA reads TGCGCCAGCAGCCAAGTAATCACCGGGGAGCTGTTTTTT.

This clonotype was counted at least ten times. The V gene is TRBV7-2, the J gene TRBJ1-2; D is uncertain. In germline, CDR1 is SGHTA, CDR2 FQGNSA. The CDR3 runs 13 residues. Deletions cut 6 bases from V and 1 base from J, with 9 bases between. The CDR3 nucleotides are TGTGCCAGCAGGACTGAGCTTAACTATGGCTACACCTTC. Amino acid sequence: CASRTELNYGYTF.

There are a few counts of this clonotype. The V gene is TRBV29-1, the J gene TRBJ2-2; D unclear. There are 13 residues in the CDR3. The ends were cut back, 4 bases at V and 7 bases at J, with 13 bases in the middle. Germline V gives CDR1 SQVTM, CDR2 ANQGSEA. The CDR3: CSVVPGPGGELFF. CDR3 DNA sequence: TGCAGCGTTGTCCCGGGCCCGGGCGGGGAGCTGTTTTTT.

There are many counts of this clonotype. The genes are TRBV28 and TRBJ2-3, with a weak D call TRBD2 (5 bases). The V end was cut by 5 bases, the J end by 1 base, with 16 bases between. The CDR3 loop spans 16 amino acids. Germline CDR1 reads MDHEN; CDR2 reads SYDVKM. The CDR3 spells CASSALGSEGTDTQYF. The CDR3 region has the DNA TGTGCCAGCAGTGCCTTGGGTAGCGAGGGCACAGATACGCAGTATTTT. The full variable domain, rest sourced from reference TRBV28 and TRBJ2-3, is DVKVTQSSRYLVKRTGEKVFLECVQDMDHENMFWYRQDPGLGLRLIYFSYDVKMKEKGDIPEGYSVSREKKERFSLILESASTNQTSMYLCASSALGSEGTDTQYFGPGTRLTVL.

In its sample, this clonotype was seen many times. J is TRBJ1-3 and V is TRBV7-2; weak D call: TRBD1 (5 bases). The CDR3 runs 13 residues. The ends were cut back, 5 bases at V and 3 bases at J, with 8 bases in the middle. The V gene's germline CDR1 is SGHTA and CDR2 FQGNSA. The CDR3 sequence is CASSPQGGNTIYF. The CDR3 region has the DNA TGTGCCAGCAGCCCCCAGGGTGGAAACACCATATATTTT.

This clonotype was counted many times. The chain employs TRBV5-5 and TRBJ2-2; no reliable D call. V lost 4 bases and J lost 3, with 13 bases in between. CDR3 size: 15 residues. CDR1 is SGHKS, CDR2 YYEKEE, per germline (reference sequence). CDR3 amino acids: CASSPLGRDTGELFF. The CDR3 DNA is TGTGCCAGCAGCCCTCTTGGCCGAGACACCGGGGAGCTGTTTTTT.

In this sample, this clonotype turned up many times. This chain connects TRBV24-1 to TRBJ2-1, with 10 nucleotides matching TRBD2. The J segment lost 5 bases and the V segment lost 9 bases, leaving 12 bases of the junction unmatched. The CDR3 has 16 amino acids. Germline V gives CDR1 KGHDR, CDR2 SFDVKD. The CDR3 DNA reads as TGTGCCACCGCGGCGAGTAGCGGGAGGAGGGACAATGAGCAGTTCTTC. Protein product: CATAASSGRRDNEQFF.

V gene TRBV6-2 or TRBV6-3 combines with J gene TRBJ2-7, with D perhaps TRBD2 (7 bases). V lost 6 bases and J lost 1, with 22 bases in between. The CDR3 loop spans 17 amino acids. Germline CDR1 is MNHEY and CDR2 is SVGEGT. The CDR3, as DNA: TGTGCCAGCAGCCCACCCGCGCAGGGAGGGGGATCCTACGAGCAGTACTTC. Its translation is CASSPPAQGGGSYEQYF.

This clonotype turned up a few times. CDR3: CASRRTGGSYNSPLHF. CDR3 DNA: TGTGCCAGCAGGCGGACAGGTGGCTCCTATAATTCACCCCTCCACTTT. The rearrangement links TRBV6-2 or TRBV6-3 to TRBJ1-6; TRBD1 matches at 7 bases. The CDR3 extends over 16 amino acids. After removal of 6 bases from V and 0 bases from J, the junction contained 5 bases not matched to a gene. Germline CDR1 and CDR2: MNHEY and SVGEGT.

The chain combines TRBV6-6 with TRBJ2-2; D is perhaps TRBD1 or TRBD2 (5 bases each). This CDR3 has 15 residues. Germline V gene data show CDR1 as MNHNY and CDR2 as SVGAGI (reference sequence). The ends were cut back, 6 bases at V and 4 bases at J, with 15 bases in the middle. CDR3 in DNA: TGTGCCAGCAGCGGGGCGGGCGGGTTCACCGGGGAGCTGTTTTTT. Its translation: CASSGAGGFTGELFF.

In its sample, this clonotype was seen many times. This chain uses TRBV7-2 with TRBJ2-1; 10 nucleotides match TRBD2. In germline, CDR1 is SGHTA, CDR2 FQGNSA. V shed 5 bases, J shed 10 bases, and the junction held 8 bases outside the gene matches. CDR3 length equals 14 residues. CDR3 in DNA: TGTGCCAGCAGCCCGGGACTAGCGAGCTGCGAGCAGTTCTTC. It is translated as CASSPGLASCEQFF.

This clonotype has ten or more counts. The rearrangement uses TRBV28 and TRBJ1-1; D gene unclear. Trimming left V 4 bases short and J 4 bases short, with 10 bases between. Germline V CDR1 and CDR2: MDHEN, SYDVKM. The length of the CDR3 is 13 residues. The CDR3 region has the DNA TGTGCCAGCAGTTCCCAGGTCGCCACTGAAGCTTTCTTT. This codes for CASSSQVATEAFF.

This sequence joins TRBV28 and TRBJ2-4; D is perhaps TRBD1 (6 bases). This CDR3 is built from 13 residues. Germline CDR1 is MDHEN and CDR2 is SYDVKM. Trimming shortened V by 6 bases and J by 3 bases, and 9 bases separated the two germline ends. The CDR3 sequence is CASSLGGKNIQYF. The DNA of the CDR3 is TGTGCCAGCAGCCTAGGGGGCAAAAACATTCAGTACTTC.

This clonotype was seen more than once but under ten times. Mismatch with germline at one junction end may stem from a read error. The J gene is TRBJ1-1, the V gene TRBV2; possible D gene TRBD1, 6 bases. Germline CDR1 reads SNHLY; CDR2 reads FYNNEI. CDR3 size: 14 residues. In DNA form, the CDR3 reads TGTGCCAGCAGTGAAACAGGGAGTAGCCCTGAGGCTTTCTTT. Protein: CASSETGSSPEAFF.

The chain is built from TRBV18 and TRBJ2-7, with 14 bases lining up with TRBD2. The CDR3 is 19 amino acids. Germline CDR1 KGHSH, CDR2 LQKENI. The V gene end was trimmed by 0 bases and the J gene end by 2 bases; junction bases not matched to a gene: 9. CDR3 region: CASSPPQTSGRARTYEQYF. As DNA, the CDR3 is TGTGCCAGCTCACCACCCCAGACTAGCGGGAGGGCCCGCACCTACGAGCAGTACTTC.